Detailed here is one T cell receptor (beta chain). Antigen: not known. At one of its ends the junction is not consistent with the germline gene, which may arise from a read error. CDR1 and CDR2 (germline): SGHVT, SQSDAQ. The CDR3 is made up of 13 amino acids. Reverse primers in the TRAC or TRBC constant regions drove separate semi-nested PCRs for TCRalpha and TCRbeta. Between about 3.5 and 500 ng total RNA went into cDNA synthesis. TCRdb re-analysed the 5' RACE reads in MiXCR, keeping a single row per CDR3 protein. The sample has about 5,400 distinct CDR3 sequences, 20% to 25% seen once; the top ten hold under 3%. The entry originates in a study of T cells generated in artificial thymic organoids. Broader study findings: Organoid-derived T cells showed no skewed Valpha or Vbeta usage. Organoid-derived CD8 T cells had diversity comparable to thymic and blood naive cells.

Artificial thymic organoids aggregated human hematopoietic stem and progenitor cells with human DLL1-expressing MS5 murine stromal cells. The seeding cells were CD34+CD3- hematopoietic stem and progenitor cells purified by FACS to remove T cells. Organoid and thymic CD3+TCRalphabeta+CD8 single positive T cells were FACS sorted before RNA extraction. This sequence was found in a human donor who gave cord blood stem cells for thymic organoid culture, a cardiac surgery patient who gave postnatal thymus, or a blood donor (not recorded which). V usage is TRBV7-4 and J usage is TRBJ2-5; no definite D call. Sequencing was carried out using naive CD8+ T cells grown in artificial thymic organoids from cord blood stem and progenitor cells. Subset defined: CD3+TCRalphabeta+CD8SP T cells; for blood, CD45RO-CCR7+ naive CD8+ T cells. CDR3 amino acids: CTSSLNPGETQYF. CDR3 bases: TGTACCAGCAGCTTAAATCCCGGGGAGACCCAGTACTTC.